This T cell receptor (beta chain) was documented in a study of Graves' ophthalmopathy and Graves' hyperthyroidism. The CDR3 spans 13 residues. Germline CDR1 GTSNPN, CDR2 SVGIG (reference sequence). Researchers took RNA transcripts and amplified TCR beta CDR3 regions from them. HTBI primers were employed in first-round RT-PCR, then a second-round multiplex PCR followed. MiXCR, run by TCRdb on the multiplex PCR reads, gives a single entry per CDR3 protein. This sample yields 350,000 to 450,000 distinct CDR3 sequences, of which about a sixth are seen a single time; 1.6% belongs to the top ten. Note on this clonotype: A read error may be the cause here, since a much bigger clone is one base away.

The sample comprised peripheral blood. V is TRBV30 and J is TRBJ2-5, with 11 bases lining up with TRBD2. The clonotype comes from a woman aged 18-29 years with Graves' ophthalmopathy. The CDR3 nucleotides read TGTGCCGTAGCGGGAGGGCGGGGAGAGACCCAGCACTTC. It specifies CAVAGGRGETQHF.